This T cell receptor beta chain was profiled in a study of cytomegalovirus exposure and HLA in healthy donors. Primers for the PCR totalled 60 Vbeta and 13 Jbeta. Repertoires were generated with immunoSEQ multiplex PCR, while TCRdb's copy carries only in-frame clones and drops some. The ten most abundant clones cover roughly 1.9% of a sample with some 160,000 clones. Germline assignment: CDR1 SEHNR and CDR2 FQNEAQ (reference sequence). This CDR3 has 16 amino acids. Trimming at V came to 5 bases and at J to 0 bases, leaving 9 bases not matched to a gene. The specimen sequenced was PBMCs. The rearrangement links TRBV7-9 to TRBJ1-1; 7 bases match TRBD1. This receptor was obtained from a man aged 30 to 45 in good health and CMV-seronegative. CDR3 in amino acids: CASSLRQGLLNTEAFF. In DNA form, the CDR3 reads TGTGCCAGCAGCCTCCGACAGGGTCTTTTGAACACTGAAGCTTTCTTT.